Presented here are 20 T cell receptor beta chains from one specimen sequenced in a study of T cells in Graves' hyperthyroidism and ophthalmopathy. Researchers amplified the TCR beta CDR3 regions from RNA transcripts. Initially, a first-round RT-PCR of the TCR CDR3 employed the HTBI primer set. Each CDR3 protein gets one entry after TCRdb re-called the multiplex PCR reads with MiXCR. The sample holds approximately 560,000 distinct CDR3 sequences; 46% are singletons and the top ten take 6.5% to 9%. Specimen: peripheral blood or thyroid tissue (not recorded which). Receptor source: a woman aged 18-29 years with Graves' hyperthyroidism.

V gene TRBV7-9 combines with J gene TRBJ2-7, with D uncertain. V lost 2 bases and J 7 bases, leaving 12 bases between the germline ends. CDR1 and CDR2 from the germline V gene are SEHNR and FQNEAQ (reference sequence). The CDR3 has 13 amino acids. In DNA form, the CDR3 reads TGTGCCAGCAGCTTACTCAGCGTCAATGAGCAGTACTTC. Encoded protein: CASSLLSVNEQYF.

As for this clonotype: Possible read error: a much larger clone is one base away. The chain has TRBV2 and TRBJ1-6, with D perhaps matching TRBD1 (5 bases). Germline V CDR1 and CDR2: SNHLY, FYNNEI. This CDR3 has 16 amino acids. CDR3 residues: CAGSEQAQYYNSPLHF. As DNA, the CDR3 is TGTGCCGGCAGTGAACAGGCACAATACTATAATTCACCCCTCCACTTT.

The V call is TRBV11-2, the J call TRBJ1-1, with TRBD1 matching 8 bases. CDR3 size: 16 residues. The V gene end was trimmed by 5 bases and the J gene end by 1 base; junction bases not matched to a gene: 9. Germline V CDR1 and CDR2: SGHAT, FQNNGV. In nucleotides, the CDR3 is TGTGCCAGCAGCATCCCAGGGGGCGGGACGAACACTGAAGCTTTCTTT. Residues: CASSIPGGGTNTEAFF.

This rearrangement joins TRBV7-3 to TRBJ1-1, with 7 bases that match TRBD1. The CDR3 has 12 amino acids. Germline V gene data show CDR1 as SGHTA and CDR2 as FQGTGA. After removal of 5 bases from V and 7 bases from J, the junction contained 4 bases not matched to a gene. CDR3 bases: TGTGCCAGCAGCCCACAGGGGAATGAAGCTTTCTTT. As protein: CASSPQGNEAFF.

There are a few counts of this clonotype. The J gene is TRBJ2-3, the V gene TRBV7-9; 7 bases line up with TRBD1. CDR1 SEHNR and CDR2 FQNEAQ come from the germline V gene (reference sequence). The CDR3 runs to 15 residues. Trimming cost V 5 bases and J 0 bases; bases outside gene matches: 5. The CDR3 DNA follows: TGTGCCAGCAGCACCGGGACAGCAAGCACAGATACGCAGTATTTT. Its translation: CASSTGTASTDTQYF.

This clonotype was found a few times. The chain combines TRBV20-1 with TRBJ1-1; D is possibly TRBD1 (6 bases). The germline gives CDR1 DFQATT, CDR2 SNEGSKA (reference sequence). There are 14 residues in the CDR3. V was cut by 2 bases and J by 2 bases, with 12 bases left in between. CDR3 residues: CSARKTGDNTEAFF. DNA of the CDR3: TGCAGTGCTAGAAAGACAGGAGATAACACTGAAGCTTTCTTT.

V gene TRBV29-1 combines with J gene TRBJ2-7, with 10 bases matching TRBD2. Germline V gives CDR1 SQVTM, CDR2 ANQGSEA. CDR3 length: 16 residues. Germline trimming cut 3 bases from V and 2 bases from J; bases unmatched to any gene: 10. CDR3 sequence (DNA): TGCAGCGTTGATTCGGTAGCGGGGGGATCTGCCTACGAGCAGTACTTC. Its translation: CSVDSVAGGSAYEQYF.

This clonotype showed up many times. This chain links TRBV7-8 with TRBJ2-5; maybe TRBD2 (5 bases). The CDR3 runs 14 residues. Trimming took off 0 bases at V and 5 bases at J, with 10 bases between the two ends. Germline lookup yields CDR1 SGHVS and CDR2 FQNEAQ. The CDR3 DNA sequence: TGTGCCAGCAGCTTAGCTAGCGTTGCGGAGACCCAGTACTTC. This codes for CASSLASVAETQYF.

The chain combines TRBV25-1 with TRBJ2-7, with TRBD1 identical over 7 bases. This CDR3 contains 15 residues. After removal of 6 bases from V and 2 bases from J, the junction contained 10 bases not matched to a gene. The germline gives CDR1 MGHDK, CDR2 SYGVNS. As DNA, the CDR3 is TGTGCCAGCAGCTTGCGACAGGGTTTACCCTACGAGCAGTACTTC. This gives the protein CASSLRQGLPYEQYF.

V usage is TRBV2 and J usage is TRBJ1-5, with 8 bases lining up with TRBD1. Germline trimming cut 9 bases from V and 5 bases from J; bases unmatched to any gene: 9. The CDR3 is made up of 14 amino acids. Germline V gene data show CDR1 as SNHLY and CDR2 as FYNNEI. The CDR3 bases are TGTGCCAGGGGAACAGGGGGATCAGATCAGCCCCAGCATTTT. Its protein product is CARGTGGSDQPQHF.

The genes are TRBV9 and TRBJ2-7; 9 positions match TRBD2. This CDR3 region has 14 residues. The germline CDR1 and CDR2 sequences are SGDLS and YYNGEE. Losses at the gene ends were 4 bases for V and 4 bases for J; bases not matched to a gene: 6. CDR3 DNA sequence: TGTGCCAGCAGCCTCGGACTAGCGAGGTACGAGCAGTACTTC. Protein sequence: CASSLGLARYEQYF.

This sequence joins TRBV10-3 and TRBJ1-3, with D uncertain. The CDR3 totals 15 residues. With 4 bases removed from V and 0 bases from J, the gap between germline ends came to 10 bases. Germline CDR1 ENHRY, CDR2 SYGVKD. CDR3 nucleotide sequence: TGTGCCATCAGTGGGGCCGGGATCTCTGGAAACACCATATATTTT. Translated: CAISGAGISGNTIYF.

This clonotype appeared a few times. The chain combines TRBV7-9 with TRBJ1-1, with D unresolved. This CDR3 is built from 14 residues. Germline CDR1 and CDR2: SEHNR and FQNEAQ (reference sequence). V lost 6 bases to trimming and J lost 3 bases, with 14 bases between them. This chain's CDR3 is CASSFALSDTEAFF. CDR3 in DNA: TGTGCCAGCAGTTTCGCCCTAAGTGACACTGAAGCTTTCTTT.

This rearrangement joins TRBV29-1 to TRBJ1-2; D possibly corresponds to TRBD1 (5 bases). V was clipped by 6 bases and J by 0 bases, with 14 bases between them. CDR1 SQVTM and CDR2 ANQGSEA come from the germline V gene. This CDR3 is 14 amino acids long. The CDR3 is CSVDRGRTNYGYTF. DNA for the CDR3: TGCAGCGTGGACCGGGGACGAACTAACTATGGCTACACCTTC.

This chain links TRBV2 with TRBJ1-6, with unresolved D. This CDR3 is built from 13 residues. V was cut by 6 bases and J by 13 bases, with 16 bases left in between. Germline V gene lookup returns CDR1 SNHLY and CDR2 FYNNEI. In DNA, the CDR3 is TGTGCCAGCAGGATGGATCGCAATCAGCCCCTCCACTTT. As protein: CASRMDRNQPLHF.

The chain links TRBV27 to TRBJ2-5; D is uncertain. Per germline, CDR1 MNHEY and CDR2 SMNVEV (reference sequence). There are 16 residues in the CDR3. Trimming took 6 bases from V and 0 from J, leaving 17 bases between them. CDR3 region: CASRSDRGVYQETQYF. In DNA, the CDR3 is TGTGCCAGCAGGTCAGATCGTGGGGTCTACCAAGAGACCCAGTACTTC.

The V call is TRBV14, the J call TRBJ2-5; no definite D call. Per the germline V gene, CDR1 is SGHDN and CDR2 is FVKESK. This CDR3 has 12 residues. V shed 1 base and J shed 7 bases, with 7 bases lying between them. The CDR3 region is CASSQAITTQYF. In nucleotides, the CDR3 is TGTGCCAGCAGCCAAGCTATTACGACCCAGTACTTC.

V gene TRBV7-2 combines with J gene TRBJ1-1, with D uncertain. CDR3 length: 13 residues. Germline V lookup: CDR1 SGHTA, CDR2 FQGNSA. Trimming stripped 7 bases from V and 0 bases from J, with 9 bases between. CDR3 protein: CASNSIMNTEAFF. The CDR3 coding sequence is TGTGCCAGCAACTCCATCATGAACACTGAAGCTTTCTTT.

At least ten counts were recorded for this clonotype. J is TRBJ2-5 and V is TRBV7-9; 10 positions match TRBD2. CDR3 length equals 15 residues. Looked up from germline, CDR1 is SEHNR and CDR2 is FQNEAQ (reference sequence). Trimming cost V 5 bases and J 5 bases; bases outside gene matches: 8. CDR3 protein: CASSPVLAGSETQYF. CDR3 DNA: TGTGCCAGCAGCCCGGTACTAGCGGGATCTGAGACCCAGTACTTC.

The table lists this clonotype with a few counts. This rearrangement joins TRBV7-3 to TRBJ2-7; 9 nucleotides match TRBD2. Germline CDR1 is SGHTA and CDR2 is FQGTGA. The CDR3 runs 14 residues. With V trimmed by 5 bases and J by 3 bases, 5 bases remained unmatched. This CDR3 is CASSPGREGYEQYF. The DNA for the CDR3 is TGTGCCAGCAGCCCGGGGCGGGAGGGCTACGAGCAGTACTTC. The variable domain in full, with the rest retrieved from reference TRBV7-3 and TRBJ2-7, is GAGVSQTPSNKVTEKGKYVELRCDPISGHTALYWYRQSLGQGPEFLIYFQGTGAADDSGLPNDRFFAVRPEGSVSTLKIQRTERGDSAVYLCASSPGREGYEQYFGPGTRLTVT.